These 8 T cell receptor beta chains originate from one sample sequenced in a study of identical twins. TCRdb passed the 5' RACE reads through MiXCR, listing each CDR3 protein once. The sample contains 640,000 or so distinct CDR3 sequences, approximately 6.1% of which appear only once. The material sequenced was naive T cells sorted from blood. Receptors were obtained from a man aged 18 to 30 in good health.

Details on this clonotype: Just one base apart from a much larger clone, this may be a read error. The chain joins TRBV5-1 to TRBJ2-1; no clear D gene. V was clipped by 1 base and J by 8 bases, with 16 bases between them. CDR3 length: 15 residues. Germline assignment: CDR1 SGHRS and CDR2 YFSETQ. In nucleotides, the CDR3 is TGCGCCAGCAGCTTGCTCAGCACGGAAAGGGATGAGCAGTTCTTC. It yields the protein CASSLLSTERDEQFF.

This clonotype was counted between two and nine times. The rearrangement joins TRBV15 to TRBJ2-1, with 15 nucleotides matching TRBD2. Losses at the gene ends were 1 base for V and 5 bases for J; bases not matched to a gene: 6. Germline CDR1 reads LNHNV; CDR2 reads YYDKDF (reference sequence). CDR3 length: 18 residues. The CDR3: CATSRGGLAGGADNEQFF. CDR3 bases: TGTGCCACCAGCAGAGGGGGACTAGCGGGAGGAGCCGACAATGAGCAGTTCTTC.

This clonotype has just a few counts. The CDR3 sequence: CASSLLSGGGGGYTF. The DNA of the CDR3 is TGTGCCAGCAGTTTACTATCGGGCGGGGGAGGAGGCTACACCTTC. The V gene is TRBV12-3 or TRBV12-4, the J gene TRBJ1-2; D is perhaps TRBD1 (5 bases). The germline V and J ends were trimmed by 2 bases and 8 bases, with 18 bases remaining between them. This CDR3 has 15 amino acids.

This clonotype was detected many times. The chain links TRBV29-1 to TRBJ1-1, with TRBD1 identical over 7 bases. Germline trimming cut 5 bases from V and 4 bases from J; bases unmatched to any gene: 10. From germline, CDR1 is SQVTM and CDR2 ANQGSEA. CDR3 size: 14 residues. The CDR3 coding sequence is TGCAGCGTTTACCAACCCCAGGGGGGCACTGAAGCTTTCTTT. The encoded protein is CSVYQPQGGTEAFF.

The DNA for the CDR3 is TGCAGTGCTAGTCCGCGGCAGTGGGTACAAGAGACCCAGTACTTC. It codes for CSASPRQWVQETQYF. The V gene is TRBV20-1, the J gene TRBJ2-5; D uncertain. The CDR3 has 15 amino acids. Germline loops: CDR1 DFQATT, CDR2 SNEGSKA (reference sequence). V was trimmed by 3 bases and J by 2 bases, leaving 16 bases between them.

At least ten counts were recorded for this clonotype. The rearrangement joins TRBV7-9 to TRBJ2-3, with a tentative D call TRBD1 (6 bases). Trimming stripped 4 bases from V and 2 bases from J, with 10 bases between. The CDR3 covers 14 residues. CDR1 and CDR2 (germline): SEHNR, FQNEAQ (reference sequence). CDR3: CASSWDTSTDTQYF. The DNA for the CDR3 is TGTGCCAGCAGCTGGGACACGTCCACAGATACGCAGTATTTT.

This clonotype was picked up many times. Germline is not matched at one junction end, which may reflect a read error. The chain couples TRBV4-3 to TRBJ1-1, with D possibly TRBD1 on 5 matching bases. The germline CDR1 and CDR2 sequences are LGHNA and YSLEER. The CDR3 runs 13 residues. The CDR3 here is CASRHRQNTEAFF. The CDR3 nucleotides are TGCGCCAGCCGCCACAGGCAGAACACTGAAGCTTTCTTT.

This chain joins TRBV13 and TRBJ2-7; D gene ambiguous. Germline values: CDR1 PRHDT, CDR2 FYEKMQ (reference sequence). V lost 6 bases, J lost 4 bases, and 13 bases lay in between. This CDR3 contains 13 residues. CDR3 nucleotide sequence: TGTGCCAGCAGTTTCGGCCCCCTTTACGAGCAGTACTTC. Encoded protein: CASSFGPLYEQYF.